Each of the 18 T cell receptor beta chains below was sequenced from the same sample in a study of blood T cells in healthy people across ages. A second PCR, run for roughly 6 to 11 cycles, used a sample-barcoded 5' primer plus a J-beta primer mix. TCRdb re-derived calls from the 5' RACE reads in MiXCR, one entry per CDR3 protein. The sample shows about 1.6 million distinct CDR3 sequences, 30% to 40% of them seen only once. The sample consisted of blood. The receptor set was obtained from a woman in her 30s in good health.

The genes are TRBV28 and TRBJ2-7; tentatively, D is TRBD1 (5 bases). V lost 1 base and J lost 2, with 27 bases in between. Germline V gives CDR1 MDHEN, CDR2 SYDVKM. This CDR3 comprises 20 residues. CDR3 coding DNA: TGTGCCAGCAGTTTATCCCCCTTGCTGTTGGGAATCTTAGGGGCCTACGAGCAGTACTTC. It codes for CASSLSPLLLGILGAYEQYF.

The V and J genes are TRBV2 and TRBJ1-5; 7 bases are shared with TRBD1. There are 16 residues in the CDR3. In germline, CDR1 is SNHLY, CDR2 FYNNEI. The trim removed 2 bases at V and 16 bases at J, leaving 20 bases unmatched. The CDR3: CASSEQPGQNKQPRHF. In DNA, the CDR3 is TGTGCCAGCAGTGAACAGCCGGGACAGAACAAACAGCCCCGACATTTT.

This chain connects TRBV7-8 to TRBJ1-2; D is possibly TRBD1 (5 bases). With 1 base removed from V and 3 bases from J, the gap between germline ends came to 18 bases. Germline V lookup: CDR1 SGHVS, CDR2 FQNEAQ. CDR3 length equals 17 residues. CDR3 nucleotides: TGTGCCAGCAGCTTAGAGTCGGCAGGGAACGACTACTATGGCTACACCTTC. Translated, it gives CASSLESAGNDYYGYTF.

V is TRBV6-1 and J is TRBJ2-7; D is perhaps TRBD2 (6 bases). V was clipped by 4 bases and J by 10 bases, with 20 bases between them. Germline CDR1 MNHNS, CDR2 SASEGT. CDR3 length: 14 amino acids. As DNA, the CDR3 is TGTGCCAGCAGTGGAGTTGGGGGGAGAGAGCCCCAGTACTTC. This gives the protein CASSGVGGREPQYF.

The chain links TRBV10-3 to TRBJ2-6; possible D gene TRBD1, 5 bases. Per the germline V gene, CDR1 is ENHRY and CDR2 is SYGVKD. With 2 bases removed from V and 0 bases from J, the gap between germline ends came to 11 bases. CDR3 length: 17 residues. This CDR3 reads CAISEGKQDSGANVLTF. CDR3 sequence (DNA): TGTGCCATCAGTGAGGGCAAACAGGACTCTGGGGCCAACGTCCTGACTTTC.

V gene TRBV20-1 combines with J gene TRBJ2-1, with 10 bases that match TRBD2. In germline, CDR1 is DFQATT, CDR2 SNEGSKA (reference sequence). The CDR3 length is 14 residues. V was clipped by 5 bases and J by 4 bases; unmatched bases: 5. In nucleotides, the CDR3 is TGCAGTGCTTCTACTAGCGGGATGTACAATGAGCAGTTCTTC. This encodes CSASTSGMYNEQFF.

This clonotype was found many times. J is TRBJ2-7 and V is TRBV27, with TRBD2 matching 12 bases. V was pared by 8 bases and J by 4 bases, with 9 bases of the junction left unmatched. Germline CDR1 and CDR2: MNHEY and SMNVEV (reference sequence). This CDR3 is built from 15 residues. The CDR3 bases are TGTGCCAGCCGACGACTAGCGGGGGCCCTATACGAGCAGTACTTC. This codes for CASRRLAGALYEQYF.

CDR3: CASSSWRSSTDTQYF. As DNA, the CDR3 is TGTGCCAGCAGTTCCTGGAGATCTAGCACAGATACGCAGTATTTT. The rearrangement links TRBV11-2 to TRBJ2-3; D not resolved. The CDR3 is 15 amino acids. V was clipped by 6 bases and J by 0 bases, with 13 bases between them. CDR1 and CDR2 from the germline V gene are SGHAT and FQNNGV.

The rearrangement links TRBV29-1 to TRBJ1-5; 7 bases map to TRBD1. Germline CDR1 reads SQVTM; CDR2 reads ANQGSEA. The trim removed 8 bases at V and 0 bases at J, leaving 7 bases unmatched. The CDR3 is made up of 14 amino acids. The CDR3 spells CSPYRGYSNQPQHF. In DNA, the CDR3 is TGCAGCCCCTACAGGGGATATAGCAATCAGCCCCAGCATTTT.

J is TRBJ1-5 and V is TRBV18, with D uncertain. The CDR3 has 18 residues. CDR1 is KGHSH and CDR2 is LQKENI in the germline V gene. Trimming stripped 4 bases from V and 1 base from J, with 20 bases between. CDR3 protein: CASSLTPGLSRSNQPQHF. In DNA form, the CDR3 reads TGTGCCAGCTCACTCACCCCCGGGCTCAGTCGGAGCAATCAGCCCCAGCATTTT.

The chain is built from TRBV7-2 and TRBJ2-1; D perhaps matches TRBD2 (5 bases). Germline values: CDR1 SGHTA, CDR2 FQGNSA. V dropped 2 bases and J dropped 7 bases, with 15 bases sitting between them. The CDR3 covers 15 residues. CDR3 loop: CASSLYSGVGNEQFF. The DNA for the CDR3 is TGTGCCAGCAGCTTATACAGCGGAGTGGGGAATGAGCAGTTCTTC.

This clonotype was detected ten times or more. V is TRBV29-1 and J is TRBJ2-5, with D tentatively TRBD1 or TRBD2 (7 bases each). V was trimmed by 5 bases and J by 5 bases, leaving 15 bases between them. The CDR3 sequence is 13 residues long. In germline, CDR1 is SQVTM, CDR2 ANQGSEA. CDR3: CSVPRGGGETQYF. CDR3 in DNA: TGCAGCGTTCCCAGGGGGGGAGGGGAGACCCAGTACTTC.

This clonotype has ten or more counts. This sequence joins TRBV4-1 and TRBJ2-5; no reliable D call. The CDR3 length is 17 residues. Trimming cost V 1 base and J 3 bases, with 18 bases left between them. Germline CDR1 is MGHRA and CDR2 is YSYEKL. The CDR3: CASSQGIGGEVEETQYF. The CDR3 DNA reads as TGCGCCAGCAGCCAAGGAATCGGCGGCGAGGTCGAAGAGACCCAGTACTTC.

The CDR3 DNA follows: TGCAGTGCTAGGGGTTGGGGTAACACAGATACGCAGTATTTT. This gives the protein CSARGWGNTDTQYF. This sequence joins TRBV20-1 and TRBJ2-3; the D is unclear. The germline V gene has CDR1 DFQATT and CDR2 SNEGSKA (reference sequence). CDR3 length: 14 residues. Trimming removed 3 bases at V and 2 bases at J, with 12 bases between.

The V call is TRBV28, the J call TRBJ2-7, with 9 positions matching TRBD2. The J segment lost 5 bases and the V segment lost 6 bases, leaving 11 bases of the junction unmatched. Germline V lookup: CDR1 MDHEN, CDR2 SYDVKM. CDR3 length: 15 amino acids. The CDR3, as DNA: TGTGCCAGCAGGGGTAGCGGGGGCCTACGGGACGAGCAGTACTTC. Protein sequence: CASRGSGGLRDEQYF. Complete variable domain (other parts from reference TRBV28 and TRBJ2-7): DVKVTQSSRYLVKRTGEKVFLECVQDMDHENMFWYRQDPGLGLRLIYFSYDVKMKEKGDIPEGYSVSREKKERFSLILESASTNQTSMYLCASRGSGGLRDEQYFGPGTRLTVT.

The chain employs TRBV5-6 and TRBJ2-1; 7 positions agree with TRBD1. Germline assignment: CDR1 SGHDT and CDR2 YYEEEE. This CDR3 is 12 amino acids long. V shed 5 bases, J shed 9 bases, and the junction held 5 bases outside the gene matches. CDR3 protein: CASRKGASEQFF. The CDR3 DNA reads as TGTGCCAGCAGGAAGGGGGCGAGTGAGCAGTTCTTC.

The sample holds a few counts of this clonotype. The rearrangement links TRBV10-3 to TRBJ2-3; D unclear. The CDR3 contains 13 residues. V gave up 10 bases and J gave up 4 bases, with 15 bases separating them. CDR1 and CDR2 from the germline V gene are ENHRY and SYGVKD. The CDR3 loop is CATLVAPPDTQYF. The CDR3 DNA follows: TGTGCCACCCTTGTGGCCCCCCCAGATACGCAGTATTTT.

The V and J genes are TRBV27 and TRBJ1-4; TRBD1 agrees at 8 bases. Germline-derived CDR1 and CDR2 are MNHEY and SMNVEV (reference sequence). With V trimmed by 2 bases and J by 8 bases, 10 bases remained unmatched. This CDR3 has 16 residues. In DNA, the CDR3 is TGTGCCAGCAGTTTAAGGGGACAGGTAAAGGAGGAAAAACTGTTTTTT. It encodes CASSLRGQVKEEKLFF.